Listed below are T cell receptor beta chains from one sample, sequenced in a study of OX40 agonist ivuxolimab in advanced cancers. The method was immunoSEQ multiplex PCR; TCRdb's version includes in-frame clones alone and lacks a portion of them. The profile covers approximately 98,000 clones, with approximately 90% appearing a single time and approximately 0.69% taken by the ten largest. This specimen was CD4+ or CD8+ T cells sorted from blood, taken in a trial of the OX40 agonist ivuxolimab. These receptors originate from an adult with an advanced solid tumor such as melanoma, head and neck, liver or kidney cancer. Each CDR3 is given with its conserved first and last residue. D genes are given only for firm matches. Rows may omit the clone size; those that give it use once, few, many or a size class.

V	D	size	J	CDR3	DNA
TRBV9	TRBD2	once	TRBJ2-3	CASSAQLAGMGDTQYF	TGTGCCAGCAGCGCCCAACTAGCGGGAATGGGAGATACGCAGTATTTT
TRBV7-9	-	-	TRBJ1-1	CASSPLRGEAFF	TGTGCCAGCAGCCCCCTTCGGGGGGAAGCTTTCTTT
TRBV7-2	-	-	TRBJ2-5	CASSLLRETQYF	TGTGCCAGCAGCTTACTGCGGGAGACCCAGTACTTC
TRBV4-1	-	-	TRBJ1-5	CASSQVTGGGQPQHF	TGCGCCAGCAGCCAAGTAACTGGGGGCGGTCAGCCCCAGCATTTT
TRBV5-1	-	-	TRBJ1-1	CASSSLRSNTEAFF	TGCGCCAGCAGCTCGCTCAGGAGTAACACTGAAGCTTTCTTT
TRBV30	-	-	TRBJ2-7	CAWSHGPEQYF	TGTGCCTGGAGCCACGGGCCCGAGCAGTACTTC
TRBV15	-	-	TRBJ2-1	CATSSEYNEQFF	TGTGCCACCAGCAGTGAGTACAATGAGCAGTTCTTC
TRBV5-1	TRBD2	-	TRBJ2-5	CASSPSLAGGAETQYF	TGCGCCAGCAGCCCCTCCCTGGCGGGGGGGGCAGAGACCCAGTACTTC
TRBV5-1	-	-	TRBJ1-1	CASSFPTGNTEAFF	TGCGCCAGCAGCTTCCCGACAGGGAACACTGAAGCTTTCTTT
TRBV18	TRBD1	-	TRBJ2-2	CASSAQTGATGELFF	TGTGCCAGCTCAGCACAGACAGGGGCAACCGGGGAGCTGTTTTTT
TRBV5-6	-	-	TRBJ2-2	CASSLGPTVGTGELFF	TGTGCCAGCAGCTTGGGCCCAACGGTGGGCACCGGGGAGCTGTTTTTT
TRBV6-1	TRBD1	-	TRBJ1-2	CASSEGQGVDGYTF	TGTGCCAGCAGTGAAGGGCAGGGGGTGGATGGCTACACCTTC
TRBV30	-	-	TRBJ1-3	CAWSFQAGNTIYF	TGTGCCTGGAGTTTTCAGGCTGGAAACACCATATATTTT
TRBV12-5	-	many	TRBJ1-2	CASGLDHYGYTF	TGTGCTAGTGGTTTGGACCACTATGGCTACACCTTC
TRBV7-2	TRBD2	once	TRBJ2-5	CASSRGGAGAETQYF	TGTGCCAGCAGCCGGGGAGGAGCGGGAGCGGAGACCCAGTACTTC
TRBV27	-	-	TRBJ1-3	CASSPRDLNTIYF	TGTGCCAGCAGCCCCCGGGACTTAAACACCATATATTTT
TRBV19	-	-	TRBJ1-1	CASSISATANTEAFF	TGTGCCAGTAGTATTTCGGCGACAGCAAACACTGAAGCTTTCTTT
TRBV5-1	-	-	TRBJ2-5	CASSLVLGRGETQYF	TGCGCCAGCAGCTTGGTTTTAGGGAGAGGGGAGACCCAGTACTTC
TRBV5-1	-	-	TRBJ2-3	CASSLGLLASTDTQYF	TGCGCCAGCAGCTTGGGTTTGTTAGCTAGCACAGATACGCAGTATTTT
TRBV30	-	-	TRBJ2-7	CAWGTGGEQYF	TGTGCCTGGGGCACCGGTGGCGAGCAGTACTTC
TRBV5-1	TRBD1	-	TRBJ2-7	CASSPTGGPSYEQYF	TGCGCCAGCAGCCCAACAGGGGGCCCCTCCTACGAGCAGTACTTC
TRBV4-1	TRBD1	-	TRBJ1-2	CASSLSPGQGPYGYTF	TGCGCCAGCAGCCTCAGCCCGGGACAGGGGCCCTATGGCTACACCTTC
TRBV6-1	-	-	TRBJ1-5	CASSDQPANQPQHF	TGTGCCAGCAGTGACCAACCGGCGAATCAGCCCCAGCATTTT
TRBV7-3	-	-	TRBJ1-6	CASSLMARGNSPLHF	TGTGCCAGCAGCTTAATGGCCAGGGGTAATTCACCCCTCCACTTT
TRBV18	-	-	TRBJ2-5	CASSPRGMETQYF	TGTGCCAGCTCACCGCGGGGCATGGAGACCCAGTACTTC
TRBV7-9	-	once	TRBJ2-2	CASSSQDPGITGELFF	TGTGCCAGCAGCTCACAGGATCCAGGGATAACCGGGGAGCTGTTTTTT
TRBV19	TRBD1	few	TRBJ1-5	CASRTGDQPQHF	TGTGCCAGTAGAACAGGGGATCAGCCCCAGCATTTT
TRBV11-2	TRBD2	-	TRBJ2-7	CASSLGLAGVLNEQYF	TGTGCCAGCAGCTTAGGCCTAGCGGGGGTATTGAACGAGCAGTACTTC
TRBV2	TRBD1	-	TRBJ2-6	CASSTTGGGGANVLTF	TGTGCCAGCAGTACGACAGGGGGCGGAGGGGCCAACGTCCTGACTTTC
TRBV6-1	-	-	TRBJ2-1	CASISPAIYNEQFF	TGTGCCAGCATATCTCCCGCCATCTACAATGAGCAGTTCTTC
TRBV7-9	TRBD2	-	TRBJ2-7	CASSAGTSNSEQYF	TGTGCCAGCAGCGCCGGGACTAGCAACTCCGAGCAGTACTTC
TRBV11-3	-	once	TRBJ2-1	CASSLREYEQFF	TGTGCCAGCAGCCTCAGGGAGTATGAGCAGTTCTTC
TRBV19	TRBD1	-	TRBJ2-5	CASSPDRAGQETQYF	TGTGCCAGTAGCCCGGACAGGGCGGGCCAAGAGACCCAGTACTTC
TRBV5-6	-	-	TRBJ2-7	CASSSSADEQYF	TGTGCCAGCAGCTCGTCTGCCGACGAGCAGTACTTC
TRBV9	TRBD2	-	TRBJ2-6	CASSPRLAGGSGANVLTF	TGTGCCAGCAGCCCCCGACTAGCGGGAGGGTCTGGGGCCAACGTCCTGACTTTC
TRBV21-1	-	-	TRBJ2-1	CASSKAERVSSYNEQFF	TGTGCCAGCAGCAAAGCGGAAAGGGTAAGCTCCTACAATGAGCAGTTCTTC
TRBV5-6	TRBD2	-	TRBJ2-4	CASSSGLAGVYIQYF	TGTGCCAGCAGCTCCGGACTAGCGGGAGTTTACATTCAGTACTTC
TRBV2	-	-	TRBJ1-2	CASERTGGPGYTF	TGTGCCAGCGAAAGAACCGGGGGTCCTGGCTACACCTTC
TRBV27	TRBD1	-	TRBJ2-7	CASSLVGGQGHYEQYF	TGTGCCAGCAGCCTCGTGGGGGGACAGGGGCACTACGAGCAGTACTTC
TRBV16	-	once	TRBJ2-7	CASSHGTAYEQYF	TGTGCCAGCAGCCACGGTACTGCATACGAGCAGTACTTC
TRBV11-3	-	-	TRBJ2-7	CASSLDADEQYF	TGTGCCAGCAGCTTAGACGCTGACGAGCAGTACTTC
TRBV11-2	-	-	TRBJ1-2	CASSPTYGGNGYTF	TGTGCCAGCAGCCCGACATACGGGGGGAATGGCTACACCTTC
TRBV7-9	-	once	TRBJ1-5	CASSFAGEDQPQHF	TGTGCCAGCAGCTTTGCAGGGGAGGATCAGCCCCAGCATTTT
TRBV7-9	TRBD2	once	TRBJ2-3	CASSLGLAGGWTDTQYF	TGTGCCAGCAGCTTAGGGCTAGCGGGGGGGTGGACAGATACGCAGTATTTT
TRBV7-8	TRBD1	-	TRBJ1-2	CASSPRQGVSYGYTF	TGTGCCAGCAGCCCTCGACAGGGAGTCAGCTATGGCTACACCTTC
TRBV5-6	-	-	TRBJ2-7	CASTQGGVEQYF	TGTGCCAGCACCCAAGGAGGGGTCGAGCAGTACTTC
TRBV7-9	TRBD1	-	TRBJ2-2	CASSRGQVNTGELFF	TGTGCCAGCAGCCGCGGACAGGTGAACACCGGGGAGCTGTTTTTT
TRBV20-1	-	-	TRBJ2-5	CSATKGTQYF	TGCAGTGCCACCAAGGGGACCCAGTACTTC
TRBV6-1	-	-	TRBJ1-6	CASKVGSIPLHF	TGTGCCAGCAAGGTCGGGAGCATTCCCCTCCACTTT
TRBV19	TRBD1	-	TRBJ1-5	CASSGKTGSNQPQHF	TGTGCCAGTAGTGGAAAGACAGGGAGCAATCAGCCCCAGCATTTT
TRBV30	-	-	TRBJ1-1	CAWSSGANTEAFF	TGTGCCTGGAGTTCGGGGGCGAACACTGAAGCTTTCTTT
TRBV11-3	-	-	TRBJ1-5	CASSLDHSQGNQPQHF	TGTGCCAGCAGCTTAGATCACTCCCAGGGCAATCAGCCCCAGCATTTT
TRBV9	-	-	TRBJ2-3	CASSAGTQPDTQYF	TGTGCCAGCAGCGCCGGGACGCAACCAGATACGCAGTATTTT
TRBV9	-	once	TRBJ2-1	CASSVGQASSYNEQFF	TGTGCCAGCAGCGTAGGGCAGGCAAGCTCCTACAATGAGCAGTTCTTC
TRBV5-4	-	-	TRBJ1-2	CASSDIQAYGYTF	TGTGCCAGCAGCGATATACAGGCGTATGGCTACACCTTC
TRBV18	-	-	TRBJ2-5	CASSPWDLAQETQYF	TGTGCCAGCTCACCTTGGGATTTGGCTCAAGAGACCCAGTACTTC
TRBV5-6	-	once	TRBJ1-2	CASSVRTTNYGYTF	TGTGCCAGCAGCGTTAGGACAACTAACTATGGCTACACCTTC
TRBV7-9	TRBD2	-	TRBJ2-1	CASSLIWRGGRDEQFF	TGTGCCAGCAGCTTAATTTGGCGGGGGGGCCGTGATGAGCAGTTCTTC
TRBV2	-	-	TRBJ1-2	CASSEGQGTNYGYTF	TGTGCCAGCAGTGAAGGGCAGGGAACTAACTATGGCTACACCTTC